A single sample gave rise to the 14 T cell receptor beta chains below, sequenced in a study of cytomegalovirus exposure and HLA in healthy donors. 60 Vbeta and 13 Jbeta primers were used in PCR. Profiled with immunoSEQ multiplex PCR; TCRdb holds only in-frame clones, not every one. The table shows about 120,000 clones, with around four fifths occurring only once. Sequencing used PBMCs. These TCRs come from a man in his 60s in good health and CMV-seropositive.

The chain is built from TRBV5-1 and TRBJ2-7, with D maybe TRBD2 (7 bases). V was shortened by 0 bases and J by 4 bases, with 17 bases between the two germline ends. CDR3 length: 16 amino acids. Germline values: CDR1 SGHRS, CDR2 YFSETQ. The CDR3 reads CASSLAGGLPPYEQYF. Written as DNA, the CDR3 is TGCGCCAGCAGCTTGGCCGGGGGGCTTCCTCCTTACGAGCAGTACTTC.

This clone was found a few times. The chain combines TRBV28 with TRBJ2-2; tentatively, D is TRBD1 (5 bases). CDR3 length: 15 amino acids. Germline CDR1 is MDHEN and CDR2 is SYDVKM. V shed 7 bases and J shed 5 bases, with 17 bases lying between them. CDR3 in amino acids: CASTLGGKGTGELFF. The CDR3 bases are TGTGCCAGCACCTTAGGTGGAAAGGGGACCGGGGAGCTGTTTTTT.

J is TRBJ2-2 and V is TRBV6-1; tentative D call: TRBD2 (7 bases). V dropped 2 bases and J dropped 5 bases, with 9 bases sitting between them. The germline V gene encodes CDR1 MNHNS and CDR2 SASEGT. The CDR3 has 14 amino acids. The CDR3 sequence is CASSERGGTGELFF. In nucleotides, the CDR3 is TGTGCCAGCAGTGAAAGGGGGGGTACCGGGGAGCTGTTTTTT.

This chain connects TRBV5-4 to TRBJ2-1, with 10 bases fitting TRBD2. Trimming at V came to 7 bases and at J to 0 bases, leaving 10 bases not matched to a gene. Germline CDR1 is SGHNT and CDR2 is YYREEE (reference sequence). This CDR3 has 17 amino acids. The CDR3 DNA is TGTGCCAGCCCTGGGGGGGCTAGCGGGAGCTCCTACAATGAGCAGTTCTTC. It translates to CASPGGASGSSYNEQFF. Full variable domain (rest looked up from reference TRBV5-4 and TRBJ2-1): ETGVTQSPTHLIKTRGQQVTLRCSSQSGHNTVSWYQQALGQGPQFIFQYYREEENGRGNFPPRFSGLQFPNYSSELNVNALELDDSALYLCASPGGASGSSYNEQFFGPGTRLTVL.

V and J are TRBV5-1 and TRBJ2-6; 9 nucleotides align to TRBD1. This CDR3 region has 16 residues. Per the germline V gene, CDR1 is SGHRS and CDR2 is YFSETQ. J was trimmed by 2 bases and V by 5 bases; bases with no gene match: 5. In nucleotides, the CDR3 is TGCGCCAGCAGATCCACAGGGGGCACTGGGGCCAACGTCCTGACTTTC. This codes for CASRSTGGTGANVLTF. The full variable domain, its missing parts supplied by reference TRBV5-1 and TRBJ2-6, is KAGVTQTPRYLIKTRGQQVTLSCSPISGHRSVSWYQQTPGQGLQFLFEYFSETQRNKGNFPGRFSGRQFSNSRSEMNVSTLELGDSALYLCASRSTGGTGANVLTFGAGSRLTVL.

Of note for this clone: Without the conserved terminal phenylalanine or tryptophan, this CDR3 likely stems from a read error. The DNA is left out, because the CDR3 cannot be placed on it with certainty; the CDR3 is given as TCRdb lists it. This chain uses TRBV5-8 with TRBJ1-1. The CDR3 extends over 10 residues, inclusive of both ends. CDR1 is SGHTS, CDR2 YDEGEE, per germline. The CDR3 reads CASSPLPRLI.

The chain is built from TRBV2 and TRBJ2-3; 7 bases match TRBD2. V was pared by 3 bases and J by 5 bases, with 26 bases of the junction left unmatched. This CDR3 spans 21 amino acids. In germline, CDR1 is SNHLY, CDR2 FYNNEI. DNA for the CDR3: TGTGCCAGCAGTGATAAAGGACTCAACCCTCGACTGGCTAGCGGTAAAGATACGCAGTATTTT. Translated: CASSDKGLNPRLASGKDTQYF.

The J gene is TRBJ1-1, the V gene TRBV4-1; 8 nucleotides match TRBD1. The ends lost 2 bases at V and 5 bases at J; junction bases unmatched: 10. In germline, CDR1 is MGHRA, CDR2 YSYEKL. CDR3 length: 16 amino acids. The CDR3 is CASSQPYRGSWTEAFF. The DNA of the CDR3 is TGCGCCAGCAGCCAACCTTACAGGGGGAGCTGGACTGAAGCTTTCTTT.

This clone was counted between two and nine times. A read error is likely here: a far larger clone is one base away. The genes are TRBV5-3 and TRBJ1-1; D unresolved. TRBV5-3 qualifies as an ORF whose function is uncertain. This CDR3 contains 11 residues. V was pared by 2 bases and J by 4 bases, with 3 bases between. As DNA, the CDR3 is TGTGCCAGAAGCTTCAGCACTGAAGCTTTCTTT. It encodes CARSFSTEAFF.

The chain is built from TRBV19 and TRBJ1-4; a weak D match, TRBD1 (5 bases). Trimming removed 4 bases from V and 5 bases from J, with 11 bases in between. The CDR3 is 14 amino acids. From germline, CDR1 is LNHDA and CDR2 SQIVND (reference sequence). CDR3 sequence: CASSTRTQNEKLFF. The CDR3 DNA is TGTGCCAGTAGTACCCGGACACAGAATGAAAAACTGTTTTTT.

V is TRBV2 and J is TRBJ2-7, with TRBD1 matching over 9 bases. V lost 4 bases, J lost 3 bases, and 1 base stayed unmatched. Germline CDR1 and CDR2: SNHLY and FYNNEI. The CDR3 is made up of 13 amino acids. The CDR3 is CASSGQGDYEQYF. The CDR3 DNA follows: TGTGCCAGCAGTGGACAGGGGGACTACGAGCAGTACTTC.

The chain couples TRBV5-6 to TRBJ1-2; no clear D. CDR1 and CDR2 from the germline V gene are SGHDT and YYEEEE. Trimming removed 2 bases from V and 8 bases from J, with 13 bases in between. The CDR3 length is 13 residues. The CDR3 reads CASSFGREGGYTF. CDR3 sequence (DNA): TGTGCCAGCAGCTTTGGACGGGAGGGAGGCTACACCTTC.

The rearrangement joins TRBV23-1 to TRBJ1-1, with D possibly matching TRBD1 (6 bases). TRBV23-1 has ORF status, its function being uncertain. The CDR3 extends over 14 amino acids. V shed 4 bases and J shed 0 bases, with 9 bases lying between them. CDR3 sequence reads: CASSRTVLNTEAFF. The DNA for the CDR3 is TGCGCCAGCAGTCGGACAGTACTGAACACTGAAGCTTTCTTT.

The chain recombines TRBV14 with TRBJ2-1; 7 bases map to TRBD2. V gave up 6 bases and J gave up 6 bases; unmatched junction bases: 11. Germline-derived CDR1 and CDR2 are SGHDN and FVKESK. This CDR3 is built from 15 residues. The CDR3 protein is CASRRLAGDRNEQFF. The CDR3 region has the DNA TGTGCCAGCAGACGGCTGGCGGGAGATCGCAATGAGCAGTTCTTC.